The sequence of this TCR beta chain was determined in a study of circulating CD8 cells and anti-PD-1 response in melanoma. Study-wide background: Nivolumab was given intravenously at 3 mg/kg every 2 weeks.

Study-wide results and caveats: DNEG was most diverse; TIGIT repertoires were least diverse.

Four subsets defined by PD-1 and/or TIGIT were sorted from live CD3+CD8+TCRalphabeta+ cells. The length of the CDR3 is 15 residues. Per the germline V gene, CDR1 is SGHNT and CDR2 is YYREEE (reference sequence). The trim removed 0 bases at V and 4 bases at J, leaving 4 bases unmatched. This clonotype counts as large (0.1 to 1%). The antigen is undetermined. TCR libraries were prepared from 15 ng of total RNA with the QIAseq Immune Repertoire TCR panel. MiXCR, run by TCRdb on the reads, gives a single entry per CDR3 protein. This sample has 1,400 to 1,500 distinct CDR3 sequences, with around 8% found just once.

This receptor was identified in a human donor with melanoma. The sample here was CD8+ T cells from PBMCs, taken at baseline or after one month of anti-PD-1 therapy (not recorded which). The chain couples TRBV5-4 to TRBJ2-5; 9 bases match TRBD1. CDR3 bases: TGTGCCAGCAGCTTGGACAGGGGGCCGGGAGAGACCCAGTACTTC. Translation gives CASSLDRGPGETQYF.